This T cell receptor (beta chain) was sequenced during a study of T cells in Graves' hyperthyroidism and ophthalmopathy. Study outcomes and limitations: Before onset, by a median of around six months, the model predicted ophthalmopathy.

The TCR beta CDR3 regions underwent amplification using RNA transcripts as the source. Carried out on the TCR CDR3, a first-round RT-PCR used the HTBI primer set. TCRdb reanalysed the multiplex PCR reads using MiXCR and keeps one entry per CDR3 protein. Found here are some 530,000 distinct CDR3 sequences, approximately 23% of them singletons; the top ten hold 49%. This CDR3 has 15 residues. V gave up 1 base and J gave up 3 bases, with 16 bases separating them. The germline V gene encodes CDR1 DFQATT and CDR2 SNEGSKA (reference sequence). This clonotype was found a few times. Antigen specificity is unknown.

The sample taken for sequencing was blood. The receptor was derived from a woman in her 70s with Graves' ophthalmopathy. This sequence joins TRBV20-1 and TRBJ2-7, with D tentatively TRBD2 (5 bases). The CDR3 bases are TGCAGTGCTAGAGGCAGGAGGCGGGCAAACTACGAGCAGTACTTC. It encodes CSARGRRRANYEQYF.